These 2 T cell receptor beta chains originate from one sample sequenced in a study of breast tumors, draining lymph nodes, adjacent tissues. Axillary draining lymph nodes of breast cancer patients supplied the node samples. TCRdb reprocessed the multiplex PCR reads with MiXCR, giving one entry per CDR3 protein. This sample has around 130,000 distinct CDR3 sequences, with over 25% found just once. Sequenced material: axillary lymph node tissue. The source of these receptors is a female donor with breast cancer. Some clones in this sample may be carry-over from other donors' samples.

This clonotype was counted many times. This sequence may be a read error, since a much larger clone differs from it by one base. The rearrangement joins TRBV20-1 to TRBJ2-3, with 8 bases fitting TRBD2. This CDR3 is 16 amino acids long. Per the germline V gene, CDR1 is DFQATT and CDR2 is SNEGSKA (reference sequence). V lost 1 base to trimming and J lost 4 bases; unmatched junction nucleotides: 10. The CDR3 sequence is CSARGRAGASPDTQYF. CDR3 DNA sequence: TGCAGTGCTAGAGGCCGAGCGGGGGCCTCCCCAGATACGCAGTATTTT.

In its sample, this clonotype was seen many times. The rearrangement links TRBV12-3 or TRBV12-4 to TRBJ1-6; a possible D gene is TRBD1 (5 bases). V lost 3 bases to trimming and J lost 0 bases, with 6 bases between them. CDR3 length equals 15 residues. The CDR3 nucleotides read TGTGCCAGCAGTTTCGACAGCTCCTATAATTCACCCCTCCACTTT. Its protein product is CASSFDSSYNSPLHF.